This T cell receptor beta chain was identified in a study of blood T cell repertoires in COVID-19. CDR1 and CDR2 from the germline V gene are LGHDT and YNNKEL (reference sequence). The CDR3 extends over 14 amino acids. The V gene end was trimmed by 3 bases and the J gene end by 7 bases; junction bases not matched to a gene: 4. Only in-frame clones appear in the TCRdb table, and some are missing; sequencing was by immunoSEQ multiplex PCR. Of roughly 39,000 clones listed, 75% to 85% are singletons. This clonotype was sampled from an older man with acute or convalescent COVID-19. V is TRBV3-1 (or the pseudogene TRBV3-2) and J is TRBJ1-2; TRBD1 agrees at 11 bases. Sequenced sample: peripheral blood. The CDR3 DNA follows: TGTGCCAGCAGCCAGGCGGGACAGGGGGTTGGCTACACCTTC. Protein: CASSQAGQGVGYTF.